The rows below give T cell receptor beta chains drawn from one sample of a study of blood T cell repertoires in COVID-19. Sequenced by immunoSEQ multiplex PCR; TCRdb stores in-frame clones only, minus some. This repertoire shows approximately 250,000 clones, 86% found once; its top ten account for nearly 2%. Sequenced material: peripheral blood. The source of these receptors is a man under 40 with active or convalescent COVID-19. Both conserved end residues are part of each CDR3. The D gene is left open where the match is weak. Not every row has a clone size; where given, it reads once, few, many or a size class.

TRBV5-4	-	TRBJ1-6	TRBD1	TGTGCCAGCAGCATGGGACAGGGGCCTCAGACCCTCCACTTT	CASSMGQGPQTLHF
TRBV6-2/TRBV6-3	once	TRBJ1-5	-	TGTGCCAGCAGTTACGCGGATTATCAGCCCCAGCATTTT	CASSYADYQPQHF
TRBV2	-	TRBJ1-2	-	TGTGCCAGCCCGGGCGGGGCCAACTATGGCTACACCTTC	CASPGGANYGYTF
TRBV5-1	-	TRBJ2-3	TRBD1	TGCGCCAGCAGCTTAACAGGGGGTGGCACAGATACGCAGTATTTT	CASSLTGGGTDTQYF
TRBV4-1	-	TRBJ2-7	TRBD1	TGCGCCAGCAGCGCCGGACAGGACTACGAGCAGTACTTC	CASSAGQDYEQYF
TRBV21-1	-	TRBJ1-3	-	TGTGCCAGCAGCAACGGGGACACCATATATTTT	CASSNGDTIYF
TRBV12-3/TRBV12-4	-	TRBJ1-3	-	TGTGCCAGCAGTAGCAGGGGAACCATATATTTT	CASSSRGTIYF
TRBV7-6	-	TRBJ1-2	TRBD1	TGTGCCAGCAGCTCCGAGACAGGGGGCGGGAGTAGGGGCTACACCTTC	CASSSETGGGSRGYTF
TRBV29-1	-	TRBJ1-2	-	TGCAGCGCGGGGGAGAGAGTGAATGGCTACACCTTC	CSAGERVNGYTF
TRBV18	-	TRBJ1-1	-	TGTGCCAGCTCACCCGCGACAGGAATGAACACTGAAGCTTTCTTT	CASSPATGMNTEAFF
TRBV7-2	-	TRBJ2-1	TRBD2	TGTGCCAGCAGTGCGACTAGCAACTACAATGAGCAGTTCTTC	CASSATSNYNEQFF
TRBV5-1	-	TRBJ2-3	TRBD1	TGCGCCAGCAGCATCCTGGGACAGCCCACAGATACGCAGTATTTT	CASSILGQPTDTQYF
TRBV15	once	TRBJ2-5	TRBD2	TGTGCCACCAGCAGATGGACTAGTTTACAAGAGACCCAGTACTTC	CATSRWTSLQETQYF
TRBV7-8	-	TRBJ1-2	-	TGTGCCAGCAGCCACGGAGGTAGGGGCTACACCTTC	CASSHGGRGYTF
TRBV7-9	-	TRBJ2-7	-	TGTGCCAGCAGCTTAGACTCGGGACTCGCAGCGGAGCAGTACTTC	CASSLDSGLAAEQYF
TRBV2	-	TRBJ2-2	TRBD2	TGTGCCAGCACTATTAGCGGGGAGAACACCGGGGAGCTGTTTTTT	CASTISGENTGELFF
TRBV6-1	-	TRBJ1-6	TRBD1	TGTGCCAGCAGTGATAACAGGGGAAGGAATTCACCCCTCCACTTT	CASSDNRGRNSPLHF
TRBV14	once	TRBJ1-1	-	TGTGCCAGCAGCCAAGCCCAATTTGAAGCTTTCTTT	CASSQAQFEAFF
TRBV5-4	-	TRBJ1-2	-	TGTGCCAGCAGCTTGGAGGGGTTAGCTAACTATGGCTACACCTTC	CASSLEGLANYGYTF
TRBV18	-	TRBJ2-7	-	TGTGCCAGCTCACCAGCGTTAAGGGGCGAGCAGTACTTC	CASSPALRGEQYF
TRBV5-4	-	TRBJ2-2	TRBD2	TGTGCCAGCAGCGGCCGGACTAGCGGGGGGCCAGGCACCGGGGAGCTGTTTTTT	CASSGRTSGGPGTGELFF
TRBV5-1	few	TRBJ1-1	TRBD1	TGCGCCAGCACCAAAGGCCCGGGACAGGGGATTACTGAAGCTTTCTTT	CASTKGPGQGITEAFF
TRBV12-3/TRBV12-4	once	TRBJ1-2	-	TGTGCCAGCAGTTTATCTGCTAACTATGGCTACACCTTC	CASSLSANYGYTF
TRBV5-1	-	TRBJ1-1	TRBD1	TGCGCCAGCAGCCCGACAGGGGCTGGGAACACTGAAGCTTTCTTT	CASSPTGAGNTEAFF